The 13 T cell receptor beta chains presented below share a single source sample, sequenced in a study of shared T cell receptors in the human thymus. Libraries were prepared by immunoSEQ multiplex PCR; TCRdb keeps only in-frame clonotypes and omits some of them. Counted here are about 660,000 clones, around 87% occurring once; the ten biggest clones make up over 0.008%. Separately, the same data were catalogued under a study of human thymus T cells.

The sample was thymocytes. These receptors were collected from a boy younger than two with a congenital heart defect.

This chain links TRBV5-1 with TRBJ2-5; the D gene is possibly TRBD1 (6 bases). Germline loops: CDR1 SGHRS, CDR2 YFSETQ. The ends were cut back, 1 base at V and 5 bases at J, with 18 bases in the middle. CDR3 length: 16 residues. The CDR3 DNA follows: TGCGCCAGCAGCTTGTACCCGACAGGTTCCAGGGAGACCCAGTACTTC. This encodes CASSLYPTGSRETQYF.

CDR3 residues: CASSLVRGSTNEKLFF. CDR3 DNA sequence: TGCGCCAGCAGCTTGGTTCGGGGTTCCACTAATGAAAAACTGTTTTTT. The chain is built from TRBV5-1 and TRBJ1-4; the D is unclear. This CDR3 comprises 16 residues. Trimming stripped 0 bases from V and 2 bases from J, with 11 bases between. Germline loops: CDR1 SGHRS, CDR2 YFSETQ.

This chain links TRBV30 with TRBJ1-1, with D possibly matching TRBD1 (6 bases). Trimming left V 0 bases short and J 4 bases short, with 12 bases between. CDR1 is GTSNPN and CDR2 is SVGIG in the germline V gene (reference sequence). The CDR3 has 14 residues. The CDR3 DNA reads TGTGCCTGGAGTGTCCGGGACACCGGCACTGAAGCTTTCTTT. It encodes CAWSVRDTGTEAFF.

The genes are TRBV12-5 and TRBJ1-2; unclear D gene. The CDR3 extends over 12 amino acids. Germline CDR1 LGHNT, CDR2 FRNRAP. Trimming shortened V by 3 bases and J by 4 bases, and 6 bases separated the two germline ends. CDR3 sequence: CASGFVAYGYTF. DNA for the CDR3: TGTGCTAGTGGTTTCGTGGCCTATGGCTACACCTTC.

The chain uses TRBV19 and TRBJ2-3; D is perhaps TRBD2 (5 bases). Germline values: CDR1 LNHDA, CDR2 SQIVND (reference sequence). The CDR3 totals 15 residues. V dropped 4 bases and J dropped 0 bases, with 11 bases sitting between them. The CDR3 DNA is TGTGCCAGTAGTACGACTACCCCTAGCACAGATACGCAGTATTTT. It encodes CASSTTTPSTDTQYF.

In nucleotides, the CDR3 is TGTGCCAGCAGTGAATCAAGGGCGGGCGGAGTCAACACCGGGGAGCTGTTTTTT. This codes for CASSESRAGGVNTGELFF. The V and J genes are TRBV25-1 and TRBJ2-2, with D possibly matching TRBD2 (5 bases). CDR3 size: 18 residues. V lost 1 base, J lost 2 bases, and 17 bases lay in between. Looked up from germline, CDR1 is MGHDK and CDR2 is SYGVNS.

The gene calls are TRBV6-6 and TRBJ1-5; D may be TRBD1 (5 bases). Looked up from germline, CDR1 is MNHNY and CDR2 is SVGAGI (reference sequence). Trimming stripped 2 bases from V and 0 bases from J, with 8 bases between. The CDR3 covers 15 residues. Here the CDR3 DNA reads TGTGCCAGCAGTTACGGGGCGGATAGCAATCAGCCCCAGCATTTT. It yields the protein CASSYGADSNQPQHF.

The chain uses TRBV16 and TRBJ1-6; D unclear. Germline assignment: CDR1 KGHSY and CDR2 FQNENV. The CDR3 runs to 17 residues. V gave up 4 bases and J gave up 7 bases, with 20 bases separating them. The CDR3 DNA follows: TGTGCCAGCAGCCCTAATTTCTGGGCCGGTGGGAATTCACCCCTCCACTTT. It specifies CASSPNFWAGGNSPLHF.

This chain joins TRBV4-1 and TRBJ2-3; TRBD2 agrees at 16 bases. Germline V gives CDR1 MGHRA, CDR2 YSYEKL. This CDR3 region has 17 residues. The V and J ends lost 4 bases and 6 bases, in that order; junction bases with no gene match: 7. The CDR3 nucleotides are TGCGCCAGCAGCCTCACGGGACTAGCGGGGGGGTTTGATACGCAGTATTTT. Amino acid sequence: CASSLTGLAGGFDTQYF.

The V call is TRBV18, the J call TRBJ2-5, with D possibly TRBD2 on 6 matching bases. V dropped 3 bases and J dropped 4 bases, with 9 bases sitting between them. CDR1 and CDR2 from the germline V gene are KGHSH and LQKENI. CDR3 length equals 13 residues. CDR3 in DNA: TGTGCCAGCTCACCTAATAGCGGAGAGACCCAGTACTTC. Its protein is CASSPNSGETQYF.

This chain connects TRBV4-3 to TRBJ1-6; 7 positions match TRBD1. In germline, CDR1 is LGHNA, CDR2 YSLEER. The V and J ends lost 4 bases and 5 bases, in that order; junction bases with no gene match: 8. This CDR3 comprises 16 residues. The CDR3 DNA reads TGCGCCAGCAGCCCGAAACCGGGACAGCATAATTCACCCCTCCACTTT. The encoded protein is CASSPKPGQHNSPLHF.

The chain joins TRBV7-8 to TRBJ2-5; D possibly corresponds to TRBD1 (6 bases). This CDR3 region has 14 residues. The germline V gene encodes CDR1 SGHVS and CDR2 FQNEAQ. V was pared by 5 bases and J by 5 bases, with 15 bases between. The chain's CDR3 is CASSPEGVRETQYF. The DNA for the CDR3 is TGTGCCAGCAGCCCCGAGGGGGTCAGGGAGACCCAGTACTTC.

V is TRBV6-1 and J is TRBJ1-3; D unclear. Germline V gene sequence: CDR1 MNHNS, CDR2 SASEGT. This CDR3 is 14 amino acids long. Trimming took off 4 bases at V and 2 bases at J, with 9 bases between the two ends. CDR3 in DNA: TGTGCCAGCAGTGCCCCTACGCCTGGAAACACCATATATTTT. Residues: CASSAPTPGNTIYF.